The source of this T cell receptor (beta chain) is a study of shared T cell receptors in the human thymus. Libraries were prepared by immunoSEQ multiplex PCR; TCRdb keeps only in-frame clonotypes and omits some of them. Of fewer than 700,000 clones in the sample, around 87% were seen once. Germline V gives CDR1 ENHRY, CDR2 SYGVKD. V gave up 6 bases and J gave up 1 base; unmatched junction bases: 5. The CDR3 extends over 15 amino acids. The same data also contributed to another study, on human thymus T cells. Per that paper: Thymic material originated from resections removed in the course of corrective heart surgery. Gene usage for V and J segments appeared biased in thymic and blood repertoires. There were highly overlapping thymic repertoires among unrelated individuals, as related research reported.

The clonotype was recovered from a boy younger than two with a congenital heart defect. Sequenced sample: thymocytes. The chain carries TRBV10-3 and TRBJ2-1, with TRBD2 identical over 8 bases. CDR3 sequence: CAIRAGEESYNEQFF. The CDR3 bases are TGTGCCATCAGAGCGGGAGAGGAGTCCTACAATGAGCAGTTCTTC.